The 32 T cell receptor beta chains reported below all come from one sample, sequenced in a study of T cell responses to AZD1222 COVID-19 vaccine. Sequencing used immunoSEQ multiplex PCR; TCRdb keeps in-frame clones, though not all of them. The top ten hold roughly a sixth of the sample, which has roughly 120,000 clones, about 88% seen once. This specimen consisted of peripheral blood, obtained on day 0 of AZD1222 vaccination. All receptors derive from an adult in good health.

The J gene is TRBJ1-2, the V gene TRBV5-1; D possibly corresponds to TRBD1 (5 bases). The V gene lost 3 bases and the J gene lost 6 bases, with 18 bases spanning the gap. Germline loops: CDR1 SGHRS, CDR2 YFSETQ. The CDR3 is 15 residues long. CDR3 amino acids: CASSSHPTAQDGYTF. The DNA for the CDR3 is TGCGCCAGCAGCTCCCACCCGACAGCACAAGATGGCTACACCTTC.

This clone was found a few times. V is TRBV20-1 and J is TRBJ1-1; D is perhaps TRBD1 (5 bases). This CDR3 has 14 residues. Trimming removed 3 bases at V and 5 bases at J, with 16 bases between. CDR1 and CDR2 from the germline V gene are DFQATT and SNEGSKA (reference sequence). CDR3 amino acids: CSASLGLWGTEAFF. The CDR3 nucleotides are TGCAGTGCTAGTTTGGGACTTTGGGGGACTGAAGCTTTCTTT.

V is TRBV5-6 and J is TRBJ1-5, with 8 bases fitting TRBD1. CDR3 size: 15 residues. Germline CDR1 reads SGHDT; CDR2 reads YYEEEE. Unmatched junction bases numbered 6, after V lost 4 bases and J lost 3 bases. This CDR3 reads CASSLTGEFNQPQHF. DNA for the CDR3: TGTGCCAGCAGCCTGACAGGGGAATTCAATCAGCCCCAGCATTTT. Supplemented by reference TRBV5-6 and TRBJ1-5, the full variable domain reads DAGVTQSPTHLIKTRGQQVTLRCSPKSGHDTVSWYQQALGQGPQFIFQYYEEEERQRGNFPDRFSGHQFPNYSSELNVNALLLGDSALYLCASSLTGEFNQPQHFGDGTRLSIL.

Here the CDR3 DNA reads TGTGCCTGGGGCAGGGCCGGAGCGGTGTACACTGAAGCTTTCTTT. Encoded protein: CAWGRAGAVYTEAFF. This chain joins TRBV30 and TRBJ1-1, with D maybe TRBD1 (5 bases). V shed 5 bases and J shed 3 bases, with 19 bases lying between them. CDR1 and CDR2 from the germline V gene are GTSNPN and SVGIG (reference sequence). There are 15 residues in the CDR3.

The chain uses TRBV5-6 and TRBJ2-5; the D call may be TRBD1 or TRBD2 (5 bases each). The CDR3 is 16 residues long. V lost 6 bases and J 4 bases, leaving 22 bases between the germline ends. Germline assignment: CDR1 SGHDT and CDR2 YYEEEE. In DNA, the CDR3 is TGTGCCAGCAACCCCCCGAGGGGAGACACCGGAGAGACCCAGTACTTC. This gives the protein CASNPPRGDTGETQYF.

The genes are TRBV7-2 and TRBJ1-2; the match to TRBD1 covers 8 bases. The J segment lost 5 bases and the V segment lost 1 base, leaving 15 bases of the junction unmatched. Germline CDR1 and CDR2: SGHTA and FQGNSA. The CDR3 has 18 amino acids. CDR3 nucleotides: TGTGCCAGCAGCTTAGTCGGGGACAGGTCCTTGAGGGCATATGGCTACACCTTC. This translates into CASSLVGDRSLRAYGYTF.

The genes are TRBV5-6 and TRBJ1-3, with TRBD1 identical over 7 bases. CDR1 is SGHDT, CDR2 YYEEEE, per germline. The CDR3 sequence is 14 residues long. V was pared by 4 bases and J by 4 bases, with 5 bases of the junction left unmatched. The CDR3 sequence is CASSQGGGGNTIYF. The CDR3 DNA is TGTGCCAGCAGCCAAGGAGGGGGCGGAAACACCATATATTTT.

In DNA form, the CDR3 reads TGTGCCAGCAGCGAGACAGGGGGGAGGACTGAAGCTTTCTTT. Protein product: CASSETGGRTEAFF. V is TRBV7-9 and J is TRBJ1-1; 9 nucleotides match TRBD1. V shed 5 bases, J shed 5 bases, and the junction held 6 bases outside the gene matches. The germline V gene encodes CDR1 SEHNR and CDR2 FQNEAQ (reference sequence). This CDR3 region has 14 residues.

The chain couples TRBV18 to TRBJ1-5, with TRBD1 matching over 7 bases. With V trimmed by 2 bases and J by 5 bases, 0 bases remained unmatched. This CDR3 is 13 amino acids long. Germline V gives CDR1 KGHSH, CDR2 LQKENI. CDR3 nucleotide sequence: TGTGCCAGCTCACCAGGACAGGATCAGCCCCAGCATTTT. As protein: CASSPGQDQPQHF.

V is TRBV19 and J is TRBJ1-2; D is possibly TRBD1 (5 bases). The CDR3 loop spans 17 amino acids. The germline V and J ends were trimmed by 5 bases and 4 bases, with 23 bases remaining between them. Looked up from germline, CDR1 is LNHDA and CDR2 is SQIVND (reference sequence). CDR3 in amino acids: CASSPPGVMGRSYGYTF. Here the CDR3 DNA reads TGTGCCAGTAGTCCGCCCGGGGTGATGGGGCGCAGCTATGGCTACACCTTC.

The chain joins TRBV24-1 to TRBJ2-3; D not resolved. The CDR3 sequence is 14 residues long. Germline CDR1 is KGHDR and CDR2 is SFDVKD. Trimming removed 9 bases from V and 2 bases from J, with 14 bases in between. The CDR3 here is CATSTVGPTDTQYF. The DNA of the CDR3 is TGTGCCACCTCTACCGTCGGGCCCACAGATACGCAGTATTTT.

A word on this clone: One end of the junction is discordant with germline, which a read error may explain. This chain links TRBV7-7 with TRBJ2-5; 9 bases line up with TRBD2. Germline V gene sequence: CDR1 SSHAT, CDR2 FNYEAQ (reference sequence). The CDR3 is 15 residues long. The CDR3 bases are TGTGCCAGCAGCGTAGCGGGACTAGCTCCGGAGACCCAGTACTTC. This encodes CASSVAGLAPETQYF.

The chain uses TRBV28 and TRBJ1-1; D perhaps matches TRBD1 (5 bases). This CDR3 is built from 13 residues. V was cut by 10 bases and J by 5 bases, with 17 bases left in between. CDR1 is MDHEN and CDR2 is SYDVKM in the germline V gene. The CDR3 nucleotides are TGTGCCACCTTGAGGGTTTGGGGGACTGAAGCTTTCTTT. Protein product: CATLRVWGTEAFF.

The V and J genes are TRBV12-3 or TRBV12-4 and TRBJ2-3, with 7 bases aligning to TRBD1. The CDR3 is 11 amino acids. Trimming cost V 7 bases and J 10 bases; bases outside gene matches: 5. CDR3 protein: CASTPGQPQYF. CDR3 bases: TGTGCCAGCACCCCGGGACAGCCGCAGTATTTT.

With regard to this clone: Additional DNA sequences in this sample encode the identical CDR3. V is TRBV5-1 and J is TRBJ2-7, with 7 nucleotides matching TRBD1. Trimming removed 4 bases from V and 3 bases from J; junction bases left unmatched: 1. The CDR3 runs 12 residues. Germline CDR1 reads SGHRS; CDR2 reads YFSETQ. The CDR3 region has the DNA TGCGCCAGCAGCCGGGACAGCTACGAGCAGTACTTC. Translating it yields CASSRDSYEQYF.

The chain carries TRBV27 and TRBJ2-7, with D uncertain. The CDR3 totals 14 residues. The germline V gene has CDR1 MNHEY and CDR2 SMNVEV (reference sequence). Trimming left V 6 bases short and J 0 bases short, with 12 bases between. The CDR3 loop reads CASRGYPSSYEQYV. In DNA, the CDR3 is TGTGCCAGCAGGGGCTACCCGAGCTCCTACGAGCAGTACGTC.

The chain recombines TRBV5-6 with TRBJ2-5, with 7 bases aligning to TRBD1. V lost 4 bases, J lost 7 bases, and 19 bases stayed unmatched. The CDR3 contains 17 residues. Germline values: CDR1 SGHDT, CDR2 YYEEEE. Here the CDR3 reads CASSETAVDRPRRTQYF. The CDR3 nucleotides are TGTGCCAGCAGCGAAACTGCGGTGGACAGGCCCCGTAGGACCCAGTACTTC.

With respect to this clone: Other DNA sequences in the sample encode the same CDR3. The V gene is TRBV4-3, the J gene TRBJ1-1; a weak D match, TRBD1 (5 bases). The ends were cut back, 4 bases at V and 1 base at J, with 7 bases in the middle. This CDR3 is 13 amino acids long. Germline loops: CDR1 LGHNA, CDR2 YSLEER. The DNA for the CDR3 is TGCGCCAGCAGCCTAACAGGGAACACTGAAGCTTTCTTT. Translating it yields CASSLTGNTEAFF.

CDR3 protein: CATGDGSYNEQFF. As DNA, the CDR3 is TGTGCCACAGGGGACGGCTCCTACAATGAGCAGTTCTTC. J is TRBJ2-1 and V is TRBV24-1; TRBD1 or TRBD2 may be the D gene (5 bases each). The ends were cut back, 10 bases at V and 0 bases at J, with 9 bases in the middle. Looked up from germline, CDR1 is KGHDR and CDR2 is SFDVKD. This CDR3 spans 13 amino acids.

Only one count was recorded for this clone. This chain links TRBV28 with TRBJ1-3; D is ambiguous. Germline CDR1 reads MDHEN; CDR2 reads SYDVKM. V was clipped by 2 bases and J by 2 bases, with 10 bases between them. The CDR3 spans 15 residues. Here the CDR3 DNA reads TGTGCCAGCAGTTTAGGAGGAGTCCCTGGAAACACCATATATTTT. Protein: CASSLGGVPGNTIYF.

The chain links TRBV5-5 to TRBJ1-4; D unclear. The V end was cut by 6 bases, the J end by 0 bases, with 9 bases between. The V gene's germline CDR1 is SGHKS and CDR2 YYEKEE (reference sequence). CDR3 length: 14 amino acids. The CDR3 nucleotides read TGTGCCAGCAACCCCTCCGCAACTAATGAAAAACTGTTTTTT. It translates to CASNPSATNEKLFF.

The rearrangement joins TRBV7-2 to TRBJ2-3; TRBD2 agrees at 7 bases. The trim removed 2 bases at V and 4 bases at J, leaving 3 bases unmatched. The CDR3 contains 14 residues. Looked up from germline, CDR1 is SGHTA and CDR2 is FQGNSA. CDR3 coding DNA: TGTGCCAGCAGCTTAAGACTAGCCCCAGATACGCAGTATTTT. Amino acid sequence: CASSLRLAPDTQYF.

The V gene is TRBV28, the J gene TRBJ1-3; the D gene is possibly TRBD1 (5 bases). CDR1 MDHEN and CDR2 SYDVKM come from the germline V gene. Trimming shortened V by 7 bases and J by 3 bases, and 19 bases separated the two germline ends. CDR3 length equals 16 residues. The CDR3 here is CASTLSGGFSGNTIYF. In DNA form, the CDR3 reads TGTGCCAGCACCCTCAGCGGGGGTTTTAGTGGAAACACCATATATTTT.

V is TRBV5-8 and J is TRBJ2-7, with TRBD1 identical over 9 bases. The CDR3 length is 14 residues. V shed 5 bases, J shed 5 bases, and the junction held 8 bases outside the gene matches. The germline CDR1 and CDR2 sequences are SGHTS and YDEGEE. As DNA, the CDR3 is TGTGCCAGCAGTTCCGGGACAGGGATGAACGAGCAGTACGTC. It codes for CASSSGTGMNEQYV.

The chain combines TRBV5-1 with TRBJ2-5; 12 nucleotides line up with TRBD2. The V and J ends lost 1 base and 2 bases, in that order; junction bases with no gene match: 6. The length of the CDR3 is 17 residues. Per germline, CDR1 SGHRS and CDR2 YFSETQ. Here the CDR3 reads CASSLIPSGGVQETQYF. As DNA, the CDR3 is TGCGCCAGCAGCTTGATCCCTAGCGGGGGGGTACAAGAGACCCAGTACTTC. The whole variable domain, remainder taken from reference TRBV5-1 and TRBJ2-5, is KAGVTQTPRYLIKTRGQQVTLSCSPISGHRSVSWYQQTPGQGLQFLFEYFSETQRNKGNFPGRFSGRQFSNSRSEMNVSTLELGDSALYLCASSLIPSGGVQETQYFGPGTRLLVL.

This clone was counted a few times. The genes are TRBV25-1 and TRBJ2-5, with D possibly TRBD1 on 5 matching bases. This CDR3 has 15 residues. Germline CDR1 MGHDK, CDR2 SYGVNS. V dropped 5 bases and J dropped 5 bases, with 18 bases sitting between them. In DNA, the CDR3 is TGTGCCAGCAGTTCAGGGTTCCTTGGGGCCGAGACCCAGTACTTC. Its protein is CASSSGFLGAETQYF.

V usage is TRBV4-2 and J usage is TRBJ1-2; no firm D call. The CDR3 is made up of 20 amino acids. CDR1 is LGHNA, CDR2 YNFKEQ, per germline. V lost 0 bases and J lost 3, with 26 bases in between. The chain's CDR3 is CASSQDQWGDLEAIYYGYTF. The CDR3 nucleotides are TGTGCCAGCAGCCAAGACCAGTGGGGAGATTTGGAAGCGATTTACTATGGCTACACCTTC.

This clone occurred many times. The rearrangement uses TRBV6-2 or TRBV6-3 and TRBJ1-5; 8 nucleotides line up with TRBD1. Germline CDR1 is MNHEY and CDR2 is SVGEGT. V gave up 5 bases and J gave up 6 bases; unmatched junction bases: 6. The CDR3 consists of 14 residues. CDR3 DNA: TGTGCCAGCAGTCGACAGGGGATGGGTCAGCCCCAGCATTTT. Its translation is CASSRQGMGQPQHF.

The chain combines TRBV7-8 with TRBJ1-5; D ambiguous. CDR3 length equals 16 residues. Per germline, CDR1 SGHVS and CDR2 FQNEAQ. V lost 0 bases and J 2 bases, leaving 11 bases between the germline ends. The CDR3, as DNA: TGTGCCAGCAGCTTAGCGGGGATGGCGGGCAATCAGCCCCAGCATTTT. Its translation is CASSLAGMAGNQPQHF.

The V gene is TRBV5-4, the J gene TRBJ2-4; D is undetermined. V lost 2 bases and J 1 base, leaving 7 bases between the germline ends. CDR3 size: 14 residues. CDR1 is SGHNT and CDR2 is YYREEE in the germline V gene (reference sequence). CDR3: CASSFGSAKNIQYF. The CDR3 nucleotides read TGTGCCAGCAGCTTTGGCAGCGCCAAAAACATTCAGTACTTC.

The chain employs TRBV5-1 and TRBJ1-1; 7 nucleotides align to TRBD1. This CDR3 comprises 13 residues. Germline CDR1 SGHRS, CDR2 YFSETQ. Losses at the gene ends were 4 bases for V and 1 base for J; bases not matched to a gene: 1. This chain's CDR3 is CASSRQGNTEAFF. The CDR3 nucleotides are TGCGCCAGCAGCAGACAGGGGAACACTGAAGCTTTCTTT.

V usage is TRBV19 and J usage is TRBJ2-3, with 11 bases aligning to TRBD1. Germline trimming cut 3 bases from V and 5 bases from J; bases unmatched to any gene: 4. The CDR3 is made up of 15 amino acids. Germline CDR1 and CDR2: LNHDA and SQIVND (reference sequence). CDR3 residues: CASSMGQGDIDTQYF. The CDR3 bases are TGTGCCAGTAGTATGGGACAGGGGGATATAGATACGCAGTATTTT.